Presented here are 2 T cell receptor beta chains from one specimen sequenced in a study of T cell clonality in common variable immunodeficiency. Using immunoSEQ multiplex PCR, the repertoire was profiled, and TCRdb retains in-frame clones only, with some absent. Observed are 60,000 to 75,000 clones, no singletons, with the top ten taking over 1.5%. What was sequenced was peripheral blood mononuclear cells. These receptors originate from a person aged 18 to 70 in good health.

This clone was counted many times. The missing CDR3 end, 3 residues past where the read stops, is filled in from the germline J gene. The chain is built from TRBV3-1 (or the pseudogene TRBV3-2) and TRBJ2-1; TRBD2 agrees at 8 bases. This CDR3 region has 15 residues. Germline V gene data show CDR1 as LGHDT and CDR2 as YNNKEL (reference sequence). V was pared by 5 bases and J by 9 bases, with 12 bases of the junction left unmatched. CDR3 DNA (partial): TGTGCCAGCAGCTCCGGGGTAGCGGGATTTGGTGAG. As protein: CASSSGVAGFGE. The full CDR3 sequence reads CASSSGVAGFGEQFF.

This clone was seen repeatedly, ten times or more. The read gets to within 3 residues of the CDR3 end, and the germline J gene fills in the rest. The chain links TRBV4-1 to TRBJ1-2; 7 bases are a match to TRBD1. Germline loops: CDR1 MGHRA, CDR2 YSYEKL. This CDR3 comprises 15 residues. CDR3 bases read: TGCGCCAGCAGCCAAGACTGGGCAGGGGGTAGCGGC. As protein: CASSQDWAGGSG. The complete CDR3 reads CASSQDWAGGSGYTF.